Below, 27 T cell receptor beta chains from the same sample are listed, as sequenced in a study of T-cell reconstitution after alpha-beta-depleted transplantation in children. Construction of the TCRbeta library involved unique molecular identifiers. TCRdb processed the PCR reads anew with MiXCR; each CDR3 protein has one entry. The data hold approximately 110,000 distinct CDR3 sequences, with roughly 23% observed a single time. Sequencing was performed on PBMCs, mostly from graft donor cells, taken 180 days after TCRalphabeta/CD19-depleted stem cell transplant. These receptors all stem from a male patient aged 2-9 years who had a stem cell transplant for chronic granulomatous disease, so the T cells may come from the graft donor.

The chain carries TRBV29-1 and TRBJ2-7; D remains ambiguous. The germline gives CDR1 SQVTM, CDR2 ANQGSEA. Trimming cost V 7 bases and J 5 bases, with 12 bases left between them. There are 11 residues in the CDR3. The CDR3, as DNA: TGCAGCGCCAAGTTGACCGACGAGCAGTACTTC. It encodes CSAKLTDEQYF.

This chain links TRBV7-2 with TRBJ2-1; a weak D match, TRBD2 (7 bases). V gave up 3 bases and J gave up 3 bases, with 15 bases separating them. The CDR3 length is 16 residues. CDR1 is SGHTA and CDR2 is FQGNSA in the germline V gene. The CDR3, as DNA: TGTGCCAGCAGCTTGTTGGTGGGGGGGCACTACAATGAGCAGTTCTTC. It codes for CASSLLVGGHYNEQFF.

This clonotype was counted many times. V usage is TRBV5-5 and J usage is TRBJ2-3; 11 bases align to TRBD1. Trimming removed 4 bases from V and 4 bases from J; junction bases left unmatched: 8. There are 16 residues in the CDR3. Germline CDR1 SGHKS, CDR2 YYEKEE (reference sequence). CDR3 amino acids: CASSPRTGGQADTQYF. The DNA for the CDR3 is TGTGCCAGCAGCCCTCGGACAGGGGGCCAAGCAGATACGCAGTATTTT.

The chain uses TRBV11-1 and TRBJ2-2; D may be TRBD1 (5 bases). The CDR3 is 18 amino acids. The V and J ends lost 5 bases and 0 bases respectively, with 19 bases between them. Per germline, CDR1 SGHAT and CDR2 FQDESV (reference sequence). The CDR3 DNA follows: TGTGCCAGCAGCCGACGAAGAGAGACAGCTTCGAACACCGGGGAGCTGTTTTTT. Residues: CASSRRRETASNTGELFF.

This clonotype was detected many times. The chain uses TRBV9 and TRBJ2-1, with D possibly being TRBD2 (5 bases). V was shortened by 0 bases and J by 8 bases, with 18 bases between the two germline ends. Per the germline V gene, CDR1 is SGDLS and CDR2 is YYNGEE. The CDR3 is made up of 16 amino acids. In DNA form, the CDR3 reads TGTGCCAGCAGCGTAGCAATTAGCGTTCTTGGGGATGAGCAGTTCTTC. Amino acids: CASSVAISVLGDEQFF.

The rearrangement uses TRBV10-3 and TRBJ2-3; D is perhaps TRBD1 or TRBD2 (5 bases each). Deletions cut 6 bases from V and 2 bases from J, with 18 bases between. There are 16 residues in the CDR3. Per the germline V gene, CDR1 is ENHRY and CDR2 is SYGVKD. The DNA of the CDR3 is TGTGCCATCAGAAAGTCTGGGGCGGGCCACACAGATACGCAGTATTTT. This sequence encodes CAIRKSGAGHTDTQYF.

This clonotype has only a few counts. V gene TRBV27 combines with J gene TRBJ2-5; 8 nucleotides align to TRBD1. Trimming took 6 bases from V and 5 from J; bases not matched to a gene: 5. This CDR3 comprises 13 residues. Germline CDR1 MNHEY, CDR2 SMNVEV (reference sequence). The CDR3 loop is CASSWTGYETQYF. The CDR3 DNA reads TGTGCCAGCAGCTGGACAGGGTACGAGACCCAGTACTTC.

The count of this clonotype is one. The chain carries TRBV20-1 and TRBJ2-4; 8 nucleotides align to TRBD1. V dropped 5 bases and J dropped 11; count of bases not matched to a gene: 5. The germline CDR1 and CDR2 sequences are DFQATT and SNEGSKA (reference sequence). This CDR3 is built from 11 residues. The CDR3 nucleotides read TGCAGTGCTCAGGGGGCCATGGTTCAGTACTTC. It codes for CSAQGAMVQYF.

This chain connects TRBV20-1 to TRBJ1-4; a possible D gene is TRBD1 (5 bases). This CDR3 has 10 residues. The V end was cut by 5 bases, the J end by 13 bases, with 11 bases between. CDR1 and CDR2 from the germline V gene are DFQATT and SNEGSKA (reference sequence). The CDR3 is CSARRGGLFF. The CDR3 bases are TGCAGTGCTCGAAGGGGAGGACTGTTTTTT.

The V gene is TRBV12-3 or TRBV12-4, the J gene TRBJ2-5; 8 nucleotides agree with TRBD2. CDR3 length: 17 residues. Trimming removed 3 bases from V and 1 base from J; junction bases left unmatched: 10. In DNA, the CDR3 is TGTGCCAGCAGTTTGGGCTCTAGCGGGTCCTTCCAAGAGACCCAGTACTTC. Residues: CASSLGSSGSFQETQYF.

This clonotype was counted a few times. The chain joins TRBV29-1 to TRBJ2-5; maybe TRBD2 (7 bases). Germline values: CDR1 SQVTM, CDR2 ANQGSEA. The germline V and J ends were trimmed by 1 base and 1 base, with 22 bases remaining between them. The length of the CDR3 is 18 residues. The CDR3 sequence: CSVEGGGWGRIFQETQYF. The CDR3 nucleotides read TGCAGCGTTGAAGGGGGGGGCTGGGGAAGGATTTTCCAAGAGACCCAGTACTTC.

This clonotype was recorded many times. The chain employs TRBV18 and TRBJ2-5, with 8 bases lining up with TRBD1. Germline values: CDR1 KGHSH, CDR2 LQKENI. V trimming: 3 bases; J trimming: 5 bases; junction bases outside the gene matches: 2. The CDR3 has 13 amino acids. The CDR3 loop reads CASSPRQGETQYF. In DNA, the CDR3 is TGTGCCAGCTCACCGAGACAGGGGGAGACCCAGTACTTC.

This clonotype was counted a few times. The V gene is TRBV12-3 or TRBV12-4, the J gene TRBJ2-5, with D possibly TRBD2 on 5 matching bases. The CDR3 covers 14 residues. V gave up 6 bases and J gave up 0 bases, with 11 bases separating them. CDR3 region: CASSRLPYQETQYF. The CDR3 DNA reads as TGTGCCAGCAGCCGACTACCGTACCAAGAGACCCAGTACTTC.

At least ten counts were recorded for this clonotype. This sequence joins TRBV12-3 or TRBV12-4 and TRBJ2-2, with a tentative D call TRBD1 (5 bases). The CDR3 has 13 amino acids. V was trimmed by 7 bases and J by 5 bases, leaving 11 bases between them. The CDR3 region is CASTFRATGELFF. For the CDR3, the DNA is TGTGCCAGCACATTCAGGGCAACCGGGGAGCTGTTTTTT.

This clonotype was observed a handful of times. CDR3 sequence (DNA): TGTGCCACCAGCAGAGCAGCTTATGACACAGATACGCAGTATTTT. Its translation is CATSRAAYDTDTQYF. The chain employs TRBV15 and TRBJ2-3; D remains unclear. Between the trimmed V and J ends, which lost 1 base and 2 bases, there was a span of 10 bases. The germline V gene encodes CDR1 LNHNV and CDR2 YYDKDF (reference sequence). The length of the CDR3 is 15 residues.

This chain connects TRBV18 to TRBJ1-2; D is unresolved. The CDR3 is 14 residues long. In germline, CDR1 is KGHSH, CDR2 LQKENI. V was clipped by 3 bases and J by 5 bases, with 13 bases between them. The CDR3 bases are TGTGCCAGCTCACCGGCGGAGATGTGGTATGGCTACACCTTC. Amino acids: CASSPAEMWYGYTF.

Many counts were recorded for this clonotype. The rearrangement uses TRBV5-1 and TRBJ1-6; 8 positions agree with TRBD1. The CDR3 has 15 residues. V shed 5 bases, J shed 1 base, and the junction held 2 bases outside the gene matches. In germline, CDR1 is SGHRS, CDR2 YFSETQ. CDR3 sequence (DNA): TGCGCCAGCAGGGGACAGGTGTCCTATAATTCACCCCTCCACTTT. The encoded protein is CASRGQVSYNSPLHF.

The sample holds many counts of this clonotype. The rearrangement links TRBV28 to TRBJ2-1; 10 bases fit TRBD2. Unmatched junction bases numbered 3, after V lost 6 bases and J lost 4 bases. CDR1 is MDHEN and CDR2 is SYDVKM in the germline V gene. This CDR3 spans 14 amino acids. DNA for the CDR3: TGTGCCAGCAGCGGACTAGCGGATTACAATGAGCAGTTCTTC. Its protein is CASSGLADYNEQFF.

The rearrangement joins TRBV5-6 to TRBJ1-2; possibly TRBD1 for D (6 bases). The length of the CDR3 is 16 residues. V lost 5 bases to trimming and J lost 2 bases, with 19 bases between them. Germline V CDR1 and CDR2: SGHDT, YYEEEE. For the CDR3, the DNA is TGTGCCAGCAGGCCTGAAGGGGGTTCGAAGAACTATGGCTACACCTTC. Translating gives CASRPEGGSKNYGYTF.

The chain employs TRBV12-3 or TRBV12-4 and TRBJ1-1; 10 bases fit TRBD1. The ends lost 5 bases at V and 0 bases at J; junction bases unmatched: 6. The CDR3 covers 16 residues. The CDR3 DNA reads TGTGCCAGCAGTCCCGGGACAGGGGCCCTGAACACTGAAGCTTTCTTT. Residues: CASSPGTGALNTEAFF.

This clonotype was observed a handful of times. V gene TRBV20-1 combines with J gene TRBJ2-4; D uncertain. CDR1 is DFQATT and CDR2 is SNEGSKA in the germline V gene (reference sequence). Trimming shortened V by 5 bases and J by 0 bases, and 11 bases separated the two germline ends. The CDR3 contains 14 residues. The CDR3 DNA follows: TGCAGTGCTGGGTCGTATGGAGCCAAAAACATTCAGTACTTC. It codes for CSAGSYGAKNIQYF.

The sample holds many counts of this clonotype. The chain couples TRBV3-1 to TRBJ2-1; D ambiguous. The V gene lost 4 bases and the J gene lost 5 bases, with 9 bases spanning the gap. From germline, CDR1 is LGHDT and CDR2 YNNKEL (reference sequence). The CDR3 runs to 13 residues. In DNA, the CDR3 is TGTGCCAGCAGCCGAACGGCAAACAATGAGCAGTTCTTC. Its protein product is CASSRTANNEQFF.

The DNA for the CDR3 is TGCAGCGTTGAAGATCTGGTAGCTAGCGGGAGGGCCTTATGGGACGAGCAGTTCTTC. It codes for CSVEDLVASGRALWDEQFF. V is TRBV29-1 and J is TRBJ2-1, with 12 nucleotides matching TRBD2. The ends lost 0 bases at V and 10 bases at J; junction bases unmatched: 19. The germline CDR1 and CDR2 sequences are SQVTM and ANQGSEA. The CDR3 runs 19 residues.

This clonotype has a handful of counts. The CDR3, as DNA: TGTGCCAGTAGGGACTCCCTACTTTACAATGAGCAGTTCTTC. It specifies CASRDSLLYNEQFF. This chain connects TRBV12-3 or TRBV12-4 to TRBJ2-1, with a tentative D call TRBD2 (6 bases). V was shortened by 9 bases and J by 4 bases, with 16 bases between the two germline ends. CDR3 length: 14 amino acids.

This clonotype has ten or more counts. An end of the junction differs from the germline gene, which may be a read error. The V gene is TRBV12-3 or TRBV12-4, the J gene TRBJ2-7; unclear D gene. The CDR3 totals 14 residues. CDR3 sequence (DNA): TGTGCCAGCAGCTTAGCCAGTCCTAGGTGGGAGCAGTACTTC. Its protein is CASSLASPRWEQYF.

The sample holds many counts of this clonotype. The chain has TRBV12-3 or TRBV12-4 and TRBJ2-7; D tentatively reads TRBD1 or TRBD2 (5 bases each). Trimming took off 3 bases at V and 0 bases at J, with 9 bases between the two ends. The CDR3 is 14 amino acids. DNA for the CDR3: TGTGCCAGCAGTTTCTCAGGGAGCTCCTACGAGCAGTACTTC. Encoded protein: CASSFSGSSYEQYF.

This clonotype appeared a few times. CDR3 sequence (DNA): TGTGCCAGCAGAACTAGCGGGGCCAACTACGAGCAGTACTTC. It yields the protein CASRTSGANYEQYF. The chain combines TRBV12-3 or TRBV12-4 with TRBJ2-7; 10 bases line up with TRBD2. J lost 3 bases, V lost 6 bases, and 5 bases had no gene match. This CDR3 is 14 amino acids long.